The present T cell receptor beta chain was sequenced within a study of shared clonotypes between healthy human individuals. About this clone: Its antigen is unknown.

Broader study findings: Large sequencing depth failed to make sorted-subset sequencing complete, rarefaction showed. The represented genetic and exposure-history diversity was limited by the small number of donors. Larger richness was generally estimated for naive than memory subsets.

Sorted-subset replicate PCRs used approximately 200 ng of genomic DNA. This amount corresponded to about 30,000 T cell genomes. Sequencing used immunoSEQ multiplex PCR; TCRdb keeps in-frame clones, though not all of them. The sample shows 2 million to 2.5 million clones, around 95% of them seen only once. Looked up from germline, CDR1 is KGHSH and CDR2 is LQKENI. This CDR3 contains 16 residues. V shed 1 base, J shed 4 bases, and the junction held 4 bases outside the gene matches. The receptor was derived from a man younger than 35 in good health. The sample was naive CD4+ T cells sorted from blood. Regarding subset: CD45RA+ positively selected. This chain links TRBV18 with TRBJ2-5; 12 bases fit TRBD2. The CDR3 here is CASSPRLAGASETQYF. The CDR3 bases are TGTGCCAGCTCACCACGACTAGCGGGGGCTTCAGAGACCCAGTACTTC. Variable domain in full (rest from reference TRBV18 and TRBJ2-5): NAGVMQNPRHLVRRRGQEARLRCSPMKGHSHVYWYRQLPEEGLKFMVYLQKENIIDESGMPKERFSAEFPKEGPSILRIQQVVRGDSAAYFCASSPRLAGASETQYFGPGTRLLVL.